These 18 T cell receptor beta chains share one sample of origin, sequenced in a study of T-cell reconstitution after alpha-beta-depleted transplantation in children (TCRdb year 2016). Receptor amplification or capture employed PCR. Sequencing relied on an Illumina HiSeq 2500. TCR libraries were prepared with molecular barcoding, using unique molecular identifiers to normalize TCRbeta repertoire quantification. TCRdb reprocessed the public reads (quality trimming at Q25 with fastp, clone calling with MiXCR) and kept in-frame beta chains. Merged by CDR3 protein, the rows form single entries marked with the most common genes and DNA. This sample has 250,000 to 400,000 distinct CDR3 sequences in its table, and around 25% of those were observed once. The ten biggest clones cover roughly 9.7% of the sample. Reading the label with the study, this specimen's treatment or condition is: allogeneic hematopoietic cell transplantation with graft depleted of TCRalphabeta T cells and CD19 B cells.

Material: PBMCs, mostly from graft donor cells, obtained 180 days after TCRalphabeta/CD19-depleted stem cell transplant. The receptors shown here come from a male patient younger than 18 who had a stem cell transplant for acute lymphoblastic leukemia, so the T cells may come from the graft donor.

This clonotype has only a few counts. The rearrangement links TRBV11-3 to TRBJ2-1; TRBD2 matches at 8 bases. The CDR3 totals 13 residues. J gave up 8 bases and V 5 bases, and 5 bases lay outside the gene matches. Germline lookup yields CDR1 SGHNT and CDR2 YENEEA. CDR3 nucleotide sequence: TGTGCCAGCAGCCCCCTGACTAGCGATGAGCAGTTCTTC. It encodes CASSPLTSDEQFF.

This clonotype was detected a few times. V is TRBV18 and J is TRBJ2-5; D is ambiguous. Trimming shortened V by 6 bases and J by 3 bases, and 8 bases separated the two germline ends. The germline V gene encodes CDR1 KGHSH and CDR2 LQKENI. CDR3 size: 12 residues. Here the CDR3 reads CASSVSEETQYF. The CDR3 coding sequence is TGTGCCAGCTCTGTCTCGGAAGAGACCCAGTACTTC.

The V call is TRBV12-3 or TRBV12-4, the J call TRBJ2-3; 10 bases fit TRBD2. Losses at the gene ends were 6 bases for V and 7 bases for J; bases not matched to a gene: 16. The CDR3 is 17 residues long. In DNA form, the CDR3 reads TGTGCCAGCAGACCTACCGGAGGGACTAGCGAGGCTCATACGCAGTATTTT. Protein product: CASRPTGGTSEAHTQYF.

V and J are TRBV27 and TRBJ2-5; D ambiguous. Trimming took off 4 bases at V and 5 bases at J, with 8 bases between the two ends. CDR1 and CDR2 from the germline V gene are MNHEY and SMNVEV (reference sequence). This CDR3 has 12 residues. The CDR3 sequence: CASSSRLETQYF. The CDR3 region has the DNA TGTGCCAGCAGTTCACGCCTGGAGACCCAGTACTTC.

Of note for this clonotype: This may stem from a read error, because a much larger clone lies one nucleotide away. The rearrangement links TRBV5-5 to TRBJ2-7; D is perhaps TRBD1 or TRBD2 (5 bases each). The germline CDR1 and CDR2 sequences are SGHKS and YYEKEE (reference sequence). CDR3 size: 14 residues. CDR3 sequence: CASSLVTGLYEQNF. CDR3 bases: TGTGCCAGCAGCTTGGTAACGGGGCTCTACGAGCAGAACTTC.

The chain recombines TRBV12-3 or TRBV12-4 with TRBJ1-2; possibly TRBD1 for D (6 bases). Trimming left V 3 bases short and J 8 bases short, with 19 bases between. The CDR3 loop spans 15 amino acids. Written as DNA, the CDR3 is TGTGCCAGCAGTTTTCGACCAACGGGGGCGGAGGGCTACACCTTC. This codes for CASSFRPTGAEGYTF.

Only a few counts were recorded for this clonotype. V usage is TRBV19 and J usage is TRBJ2-1; D ambiguous. The germline CDR1 and CDR2 sequences are LNHDA and SQIVND (reference sequence). Trimming pared 7 bases from V and 4 bases from J, leaving 11 bases between. The CDR3 has 13 residues. For the CDR3, the DNA is TGTGCCAGTACCCCAGACGGATACAATGAGCAGTTCTTC. It yields the protein CASTPDGYNEQFF.

The rearrangement links TRBV5-1 to TRBJ2-3, with 9 bases that match TRBD2. The CDR3 extends over 15 amino acids. V dropped 4 bases and J dropped 6; count of bases not matched to a gene: 9. CDR1 and CDR2 (germline): SGHRS, YFSETQ. The CDR3 coding sequence is TGCGCCAGCAGCCCGGGACTAGCTACGAGGGATACGCAGTATTTT. Amino acid sequence: CASSPGLATRDTQYF.

V usage is TRBV29-1 and J usage is TRBJ1-2, with D maybe TRBD1 (5 bases). The CDR3 loop spans 10 amino acids. Germline lookup yields CDR1 SQVTM and CDR2 ANQGSEA. V was shortened by 3 bases and J by 7 bases, with 6 bases between the two germline ends. The CDR3 loop is CSVDRAGYTF. DNA for the CDR3: TGCAGCGTTGACAGGGCTGGCTACACCTTC.

The chain combines TRBV29-1 with TRBJ2-7; D unclear. The CDR3 contains 13 residues. The germline gives CDR1 SQVTM, CDR2 ANQGSEA. Trimming shortened V by 3 bases and J by 5 bases, and 14 bases separated the two germline ends. CDR3 coding DNA: TGCAGCGTTGAGTTGGGCTCGTGGGACGAGCAGTACTTC. Translated: CSVELGSWDEQYF.

This clonotype was seen more than once but under ten times. The chain links TRBV7-3 to TRBJ2-5, with D uncertain. With 1 base removed from V and 7 bases from J, the gap between germline ends came to 10 bases. Per the germline V gene, CDR1 is SGHTA and CDR2 is FQGTGA. The CDR3 length is 13 residues. The CDR3, as DNA: TGTGCCAGCAGCTTAAGGCCAATCGGGACCCAGTACTTC. Its protein is CASSLRPIGTQYF.

The V call is TRBV28, the J call TRBJ2-1; no reliable D call. The germline V gene has CDR1 MDHEN and CDR2 SYDVKM. The V end lost 6 bases, the J end lost 4 bases, and 7 bases lay between the germline ends. The CDR3 length is 12 residues. CDR3: CASRAEYNEQFF. Here the CDR3 DNA reads TGTGCCAGCAGAGCCGAGTACAATGAGCAGTTCTTC.

J is TRBJ2-1 and V is TRBV7-3; D uncertain. CDR1 and CDR2 (germline): SGHTA, FQGTGA. This CDR3 spans 15 amino acids. Trimming took 3 bases from V and 4 from J, leaving 13 bases between them. DNA for the CDR3: TGTGCCAGCAGCTTGAACAGTCCCCTTTACAATGAGCAGTTCTTC. Amino acids: CASSLNSPLYNEQFF.

This clonotype was observed once. The rearrangement uses TRBV27 and TRBJ2-3; unclear D gene. This CDR3 comprises 16 residues. Germline loops: CDR1 MNHEY, CDR2 SMNVEV (reference sequence). The V end lost 2 bases, the J end lost 0 bases, and 12 bases lay between the germline ends. CDR3 bases: TGTGCCAGCAGTTTAAGGGTTGGGCCTAGCACAGATACGCAGTATTTT. Translation: CASSLRVGPSTDTQYF.

The chain joins TRBV27 to TRBJ2-1, with D possibly being TRBD2 (6 bases). The CDR3 spans 14 residues. V lost 3 bases and J lost 5, with 11 bases in between. CDR1 MNHEY and CDR2 SMNVEV come from the germline V gene (reference sequence). The CDR3 protein is CASSLASADNEQFF. CDR3 nucleotide sequence: TGTGCCAGCAGTTTGGCTAGCGCAGACAATGAGCAGTTCTTC.

The rearrangement joins TRBV27 to TRBJ2-7; 7 bases line up with TRBD1. The CDR3 loop spans 13 amino acids. From germline, CDR1 is MNHEY and CDR2 SMNVEV (reference sequence). V lost 7 bases, J lost 2 bases, and 5 bases stayed unmatched. The CDR3 reads CASMNRGTYEQYF. As DNA, the CDR3 is TGTGCCAGCATGAACAGGGGAACCTACGAGCAGTACTTC.

This chain joins TRBV5-1 and TRBJ1-1, with a possible D match to TRBD1 (5 bases). The CDR3 loop spans 13 amino acids. Trimming took 0 bases from V and 7 from J, leaving 10 bases between them. Germline V gives CDR1 SGHRS, CDR2 YFSETQ. The CDR3 coding sequence is TGCGCCAGCAGCTTGGGGGGGATCTTTGAAGCTTTCTTT. Protein sequence: CASSLGGIFEAFF.

The chain carries TRBV12-3 or TRBV12-4 and TRBJ1-6; D possibly corresponds to TRBD1 (6 bases). CDR3 length equals 16 residues. Trimming took off 6 bases at V and 0 bases at J, with 12 bases between the two ends. CDR3 sequence: CASRHRVSSYNSPLHF. In DNA form, the CDR3 reads TGTGCCAGCAGGCACAGGGTAAGCTCCTATAATTCACCCCTCCACTTT.